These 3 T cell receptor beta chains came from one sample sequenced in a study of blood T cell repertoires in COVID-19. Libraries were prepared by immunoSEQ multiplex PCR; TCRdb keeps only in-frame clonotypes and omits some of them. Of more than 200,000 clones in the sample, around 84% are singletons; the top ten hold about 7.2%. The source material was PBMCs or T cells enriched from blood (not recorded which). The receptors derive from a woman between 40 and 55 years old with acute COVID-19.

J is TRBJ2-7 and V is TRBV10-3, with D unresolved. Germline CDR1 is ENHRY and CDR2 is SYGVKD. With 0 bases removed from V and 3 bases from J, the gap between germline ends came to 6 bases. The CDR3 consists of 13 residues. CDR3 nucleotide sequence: TGTGCCATCAGTGAGTCGTCAGACTACGAGCAGTACTTC. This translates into CAISESSDYEQYF.

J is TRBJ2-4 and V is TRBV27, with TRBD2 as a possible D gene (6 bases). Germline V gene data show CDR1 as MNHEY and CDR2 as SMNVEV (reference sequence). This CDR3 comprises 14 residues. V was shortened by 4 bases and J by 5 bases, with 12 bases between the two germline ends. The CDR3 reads CASSSPGRQNIQYF. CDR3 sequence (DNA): TGTGCCAGCAGTTCCCCAGGGAGGCAAAACATTCAGTACTTC.

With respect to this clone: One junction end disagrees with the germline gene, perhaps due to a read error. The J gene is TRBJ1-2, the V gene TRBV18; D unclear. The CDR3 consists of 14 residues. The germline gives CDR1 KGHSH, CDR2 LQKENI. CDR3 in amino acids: CAGSLEQTNYGYTF. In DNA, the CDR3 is TGTGCCGGCTCACTTGAACAGACTAACTATGGCTACACCTTC.